The 22 T cell receptor beta chains below come from one sample, sequenced in a study of regulatory T cells in long-lasting Graves disease. Documented time point: newly diagnosed GD, antithyroid drugs for less than 3 months. Isolated PBMC RNA provided the starting material for the TCR library. Arm-PCR of CDR3 regions and iRepertoire HTBI primers were the basis on which TCR beta libraries were built. TCRdb re-analysed the multiplex PCR reads in MiXCR, keeping a single row per CDR3 protein. Of approximately 540,000 distinct CDR3 sequences detected, approximately 12% appear once; the ten largest clones hold around 9.3%. These data were also filed under a second study, of T cells in Graves' hyperthyroidism and ophthalmopathy.

The sequences come from peripheral blood mononuclear cells (PBMCs), collected at new diagnosis, from a patient treated with antithyroid drugs. Source of these receptors: a woman aged 25 to 45 with Graves disease.

This clonotype turned up a few times. The V call is TRBV15, the J call TRBJ2-3, with 8 bases fitting TRBD1. The CDR3 totals 18 residues. Trimming at V came to 1 base and at J to 2 bases, leaving 11 bases not matched to a gene. The V gene's germline CDR1 is LNHNV and CDR2 YYDKDF (reference sequence). This CDR3 reads CATSRAWGQAGFTDTQYF. In DNA form, the CDR3 reads TGTGCCACCAGCAGAGCCTGGGGACAGGCTGGCTTCACAGATACGCAGTATTTT.

This clonotype was counted at least ten times. V and J are TRBV5-1 and TRBJ1-6; D is unclear. CDR3 length: 15 amino acids. From germline, CDR1 is SGHRS and CDR2 YFSETQ. Trimming removed 4 bases from V and 0 bases from J, with 8 bases in between. CDR3 coding DNA: TGCGCCAGCAGCCCTTGGGGCTCCTATAATTCACCCCTCCACTTT. Translating it yields CASSPWGSYNSPLHF.

This clonotype was seen ten or more times. The chain is built from TRBV27 and TRBJ1-1, with D hard to call. The V gene lost 4 bases and the J gene lost 11 bases, with 20 bases spanning the gap. The CDR3 contains 14 residues. From germline, CDR1 is MNHEY and CDR2 SMNVEV (reference sequence). Here the CDR3 reads CASSSTTGPQGAFF. CDR3 DNA sequence: TGTGCCAGCAGTTCCACGACTGGCCCTCAAGGGGCTTTCTTT.

On this clonotype: A far more abundant clone sits one base away, making this likely a read error. As DNA, the CDR3 is TGTGCCAGCAGTGAACCGGTTGGGGGACTAGCCCTTCGCAATCGAATCAAATATGAGCAGTACTTC. Its translation is CASSEPVGGLALRNRIKYEQYF. V gene TRBV6-1 combines with J gene TRBJ2-5, with TRBD2 identical over 9 bases. Germline CDR1 and CDR2: MNHNS and SASEGT. The CDR3 is 22 amino acids. Unmatched junction bases numbered 33, after V lost 2 bases and J lost 11 bases.

The table lists this clonotype with many counts. V usage is TRBV2 and J usage is TRBJ1-2, with D uncertain. Germline-derived CDR1 and CDR2 are SNHLY and FYNNEI. The CDR3 sequence is 13 residues long. V was clipped by 4 bases and J by 1 base, with 7 bases between them. Here the CDR3 reads CASSGRVNYGYTF. CDR3 sequence (DNA): TGTGCCAGCAGTGGACGGGTTAACTATGGCTACACCTTC.

Points on this clonotype: The CDR3 does not close with the conserved phenylalanine or tryptophan, likely indicating a read error. This CDR3 is CASSYSRNRVNTEAFL. CDR3 bases: TGTGCCAGCAGTTACTCGAGGAATCGGGTGAACACTGAAGCTTTCCTT. The genes are TRBV6-2 or TRBV6-3 and TRBJ1-1; no clear D. Looked up from germline, CDR1 is MNHEY and CDR2 is SVGEGT. The CDR3 sequence is 16 residues long. The V gene lost 0 bases and the J gene lost 0 bases, with 11 bases spanning the gap.

This clonotype was detected only once. A read error likely explains this, since a far larger clone differs by one base. This chain connects TRBV9 to TRBJ2-5; TRBD1 matches at 8 bases. From germline, CDR1 is SGDLS and CDR2 YYNGEE. The CDR3 is made up of 14 amino acids. CDR3 sequence: CASSPWTGQETQSF. In DNA, the CDR3 is TGTGCCAGCAGCCCCTGGACAGGGCAAGAGACCCAGTCCTTC.

Many counts were recorded for this clonotype. The rearrangement links TRBV30 to TRBJ2-1; D remains ambiguous. This CDR3 has 13 residues. V dropped 2 bases and J dropped 0 bases, with 5 bases sitting between them. In germline, CDR1 is GTSNPN, CDR2 SVGIG (reference sequence). The DNA of the CDR3 is TGTGCCTGGAGTCCCAGCTCCTACAATGAGCAGTTCTTC. Its protein product is CAWSPSSYNEQFF. Using reference TRBV30 and TRBJ2-1 for the parts outside the CDR3, the full variable domain is SQTIHQWPATLVQPVGSPLSLECTVEGTSNPNLYWYRQAAGRGLQLLFYSVGIGQISSEVPQNLSASRPQDRQFILSSKKLLLSDSGFYLCAWSPSSYNEQFFGPGTRLTVL.

This clonotype was seen more than once but under ten times. The chain links TRBV5-5 to TRBJ2-1; the D gene is possibly TRBD2 (6 bases). Germline-derived CDR1 and CDR2 are SGHKS and YYEKEE (reference sequence). The CDR3 is made up of 15 amino acids. V lost 4 bases, J lost 4 bases, and 15 bases lay in between. CDR3 in amino acids: CASSIREFQYNEQFF. DNA of the CDR3: TGTGCCAGCAGCATTCGGGAGTTCCAGTACAATGAGCAGTTCTTC.

This clonotype was detected many times. The rearrangement links TRBV6-1 to TRBJ1-1; D gene unclear. The ends were cut back, 3 bases at V and 1 base at J, with 18 bases in the middle. Germline V gene sequence: CDR1 MNHNS, CDR2 SASEGT. This CDR3 is 17 amino acids long. CDR3 nucleotide sequence: TGTGCCAGCAGTGATAAAGCCGGCCCCAGGTGGAACACTGAAGCTTTCTTT. Protein product: CASSDKAGPRWNTEAFF.

This clonotype was detected a few times. The gene calls are TRBV20-1 and TRBJ1-6; D is unclear. The CDR3 has 13 residues. Per the germline V gene, CDR1 is DFQATT and CDR2 is SNEGSKA (reference sequence). Here the CDR3 reads CSPSALINSPLHF. The CDR3 nucleotides read TGCAGCCCAAGTGCCCTTATTAATTCACCCCTCCACTTT.

The rearrangement uses TRBV20-1 and TRBJ2-7; no definite D call. Per germline, CDR1 DFQATT and CDR2 SNEGSKA (reference sequence). V dropped 1 base and J dropped 3 bases, with 10 bases sitting between them. CDR3 size: 13 residues. The CDR3 DNA is TGCAGTGCTAGAGTCAAAGGTTTCTACGAGCAGTACTTC. Encoded protein: CSARVKGFYEQYF.

This clonotype turned up a few times. The rearrangement links TRBV6-2 or TRBV6-3 to TRBJ2-1; 11 positions match TRBD2. V dropped 5 bases and J dropped 10; count of bases not matched to a gene: 4. Per the germline V gene, CDR1 is MNHEY and CDR2 is SVGEGT. The CDR3 spans 13 residues. The DNA of the CDR3 is TGTGCCAGCAGTGCTAGCGGGAGGCCGGAGCAGTTCTTC. Amino acid sequence: CASSASGRPEQFF.

The table lists this clonotype with many counts. The chain uses TRBV11-2 and TRBJ2-7; either TRBD1 or TRBD2 may fit D (5 bases each). V was pared by 5 bases and J by 0 bases, with 11 bases between. Per germline, CDR1 SGHAT and CDR2 FQNNGV. The CDR3 covers 14 residues. DNA of the CDR3: TGTGCCAGCAGCCCTGATGGGACCTCCTACGAGCAGTACTTC. Its translation is CASSPDGTSYEQYF.

This clonotype was seen at least ten times. The chain employs TRBV3-1 and TRBJ2-5; 14 bases agree with TRBD2. The CDR3 loop spans 16 amino acids. V dropped 4 bases and J dropped 5; count of bases not matched to a gene: 6. Per the germline V gene, CDR1 is LGHDT and CDR2 is YNNKEL (reference sequence). CDR3 sequence reads: CASSLETSGREETQYF. In DNA form, the CDR3 reads TGTGCCAGCAGCCTTGAGACTAGCGGGAGGGAGGAGACCCAGTACTTC.

This rearrangement joins TRBV18 to TRBJ2-7; D uncertain. The CDR3 contains 12 residues. CDR1 KGHSH and CDR2 LQKENI come from the germline V gene. Deletions cut 2 bases from V and 6 bases from J, with 8 bases between. As DNA, the CDR3 is TGTGCCAGCTCACCAGGCCCAGTCGAGCAGTACTTC. As protein: CASSPGPVEQYF.

The rearrangement joins TRBV6-5 to TRBJ2-1; perhaps TRBD1 as D (5 bases). Trimming took off 3 bases at V and 0 bases at J, with 6 bases between the two ends. CDR3 length: 14 amino acids. The germline V gene encodes CDR1 MNHEY and CDR2 SVGAGI. CDR3 residues: CASSYGASYNEQFF. The CDR3 nucleotides are TGTGCCAGCAGTTATGGGGCCTCCTACAATGAGCAGTTCTTC.

This clonotype was recorded many times. The V and J genes are TRBV2 and TRBJ1-2, with a tentative D call TRBD1 (5 bases). Germline CDR1 is SNHLY and CDR2 is FYNNEI. The CDR3 sequence is 15 residues long. With 2 bases removed from V and 7 bases from J, the gap between germline ends came to 17 bases. Written as DNA, the CDR3 is TGTGCCAGCAGTGAACCCCTGGACACCCGGTCTGGCTACACCTTC. Its protein product is CASSEPLDTRSGYTF.

This clonotype showed up just a few times. A read error may explain this, as a much larger clone is one base away. The chain carries TRBV18 and TRBJ2-7, with D hard to call. The germline V gene encodes CDR1 KGHSH and CDR2 LQKENI. V dropped 6 bases and J dropped 3 bases, with 12 bases sitting between them. The CDR3 has 13 residues. DNA of the CDR3: TGTGCCAGCTCTCCGTTACATGGCTACGAGCAGTACTTC. Amino acid sequence: CASSPLHGYEQYF.

The V gene is TRBV9, the J gene TRBJ2-1; 8 bases map to TRBD2. This CDR3 is built from 16 residues. Germline-derived CDR1 and CDR2 are SGDLS and YYNGEE. V lost 3 bases and J lost 4; bases outside the gene matches: 9. CDR3 in amino acids: CASSAAWRGAYNEQFF. DNA of the CDR3: TGTGCCAGCAGCGCTGCTTGGCGGGGGGCTTACAATGAGCAGTTCTTC. Complete variable domain (other parts from reference TRBV9 and TRBJ2-1): DSGVTQTPKHLITATGQRVTLRCSPRSGDLSVYWYQQSLDQGLQFLIQYYNGEERAKGNILERFSAQQFPDLHSELNLSSLELGDSALYFCASSAAWRGAYNEQFFGPGTRLTVL.

This clonotype was picked up many times. The chain carries TRBV6-2 or TRBV6-3 and TRBJ1-4; a possible D gene is TRBD1 (5 bases). Germline CDR1 and CDR2: MNHEY and SVGEGT. The length of the CDR3 is 18 residues. V was cut by 1 base and J by 8 bases, with 23 bases left in between. CDR3 DNA sequence: TGTGCCAGCAGTTACTTCGCCGGGACGGCGACGACGGAAGAAAAACTGTTTTTT. Its translation is CASSYFAGTATTEEKLFF.

This chain uses TRBV30 with TRBJ2-2; no firm D call. This CDR3 is 14 amino acids long. With 0 bases removed from V and 6 bases from J, the gap between germline ends came to 11 bases. Germline V gene lookup returns CDR1 GTSNPN and CDR2 SVGIG (reference sequence). CDR3 amino acids: CAWSVINVSGELFF. The DNA for the CDR3 is TGTGCCTGGAGTGTGATAAACGTGTCCGGGGAGCTGTTTTTT.